This T cell receptor beta chain stems from a study of HIV-infected patients and healthy controls (dated by TCRdb to 2014 to 2015). For context, the study as a whole: Whether deep TCR repertoire sequencing of small blood samples from HIV patients could capture immune perturbation and reconstitution was tested in the study. General findings and caveats noted by the study authors: Eight alpha and eight beta V genes showed significantly different mean usage between HIV-infected patients and controls. More CDR3s were shared between individuals among healthy controls than among HIV+ patients, as measured by Jaccard index and by the count of highly shared sequences. Differing numbers of distinct sequences in patients and controls hindered comparison, and size-matching assigned excessive weight to rare events in the HIV-infected data. The apparent post-therapy recovery of the Gini index in HIV-infected patients was not reproduced in size-matched repertoire data. HIV-infected repertoires had significantly higher mean Gini indices than controls, possibly reflecting oligoclonality. Alpha-beta chain pairing was not determined in the samples. A major limit on how widely the findings apply, in the view of the authors, was that only sixteen HIV-infected individuals were processed. Sequencing depth was restricted by the use of whole blood, which also prevented the dynamics of distinct T-cell subpopulations from being separated. Slight age and sex profile differences between the study cohorts did not explain the observed diversity differences. In the study, no determination of donor HLA types was made. Roughly threefold more distinct CDR3s and higher Shannon diversity were observed in healthy control repertoires than in untreated HIV+ repertoires. Most CMV-associated CDR3s became more frequent during therapy, although their change was not significant, whereas HIV-associated CDR3s showed a significant decrease in frequency. MAIT cell alpha-chain CDR3s were present at high frequency in healthy controls but severely depleted in HIV+ repertoires.

From cysteine to phenylalanine, the CDR3 is 12 amino acids long. The DNA shown is the 36-base CDR3, in frame from base 1. V is shortened by 7 bases, J by 7 bases, and the region joining them spans 13 bases. Reading the germline V gene gives CDR1 MNHEY and CDR2 SVGAGI. SuperScript III was used to reverse transcribe 500 ng RNA with primers targeting the alpha and beta constant regions. Separate libraries for the alpha and beta chains were generated through chain-specific third strand synthesis that incorporated multiplexing indices. The protocol used a single primer pair to amplify all rearrangements within a chain, which avoided primer bias, and attached molecular barcodes to each cDNA molecule. Purified cDNA was ligated with T4 RNA Ligase 1 onto a 5' RACE adapter bearing a random hexamer and the SP2 sequencing primer site. Second strand synthesis was primed from the SP2 site with Phusion polymerase, using slow temperature ramps to favor optimal annealing. Joined together, two random hexamer sequences that had both been added before amplification formed the 12-nucleotide barcode of each molecule. P5 and P7 adapter elements plus a second index were added in a short first PCR, which was followed by a roughly 25-cycle amplification PCR with P5s and P7 primers. Libraries received 27 PCR cycles in total, were quantified on a Qubit, sized on a Bioanalyzer, and diluted to 4 nM. Sequencing of the normalized libraries was performed on an Illumina MiSeq with 2 x 250 paired-end kits. Reverse transcription reactions were cleaned up on MinElute columns and eluted into around 10 ul Tris-Cl. A 1:1 ratio of AMPure XP beads was used to clean the adapter ligations after they had run for 20 to 25 hours at 16 degrees C. Per the original workflow: A modified Decombinator that output V, J, insert and barcode information was used to process the demultiplexed FASTQ files. Sequences sharing a barcode but differing from the dominant sequence were discarded as errors, and barcodes clustered at Levenshtein distance 3 were counted to estimate original cDNA molecules. For downstream analyses, the R packages ineq, vegan, igraph and RCytoscape were used, along with IMGT nomenclature and CDR3 definitions. V gene usage was computed over distinct sequences, each TCR counted once to avoid skew from clonal expansion. Similarity networks connected unique CDR3 amino acid sequences within a donor whenever two sequences differed by a single Levenshtein edit. Published HIV-specific CDR3s (around 85 alpha, 550 to 850 beta) and CMV-specific CDR3s (approximately 13 alpha, 200 to 300 beta) were assembled and queried against the repertoires. It was shown by random subsampling to size-matched repertoires that the decreased diversity of patients was not caused by their lower sequence numbers. TCRdb reprocessing: public reads trimmed at Q25 with fastp, clones called with MiXCR, in-frame beta chains kept. Rows matching on CDR3 protein sequence are summarized as one entry with the most common DNA and genes. The V and J calls and clone size come from TCRdb's table, not from the authors' own analysis. Within this sample are roughly 15,000 distinct CDR3 sequences, with 9% to 9.5% of them counted one time only. The ten largest clones add up to 5.1% of the sample.

Since whole blood was used without any cell fractionation, the repertoire reflected all peripheral T cells in unsorted form. Ten uninfected healthy donors were sampled as controls, and four of these ten donors were sampled twice approximately 3 months apart. A roughly 2.5 ml sample of peripheral blood was drawn into Tempus tubes for RNA extraction. Residual genomic DNA was removed with the TURBO-DNase kit and globin mRNA was depleted with GLOBINclear. This clonotype came up many times. The clone's antigen remains unknown. No much larger clone is present one base from it, and per-base qualities are unavailable.

The chain is encoded by TRBV6-5 joined to TRBJ1-1; no D gene is confidently identified. This TCR derives from an adult in good health. The sample taken for sequencing was blood. CDR3 protein: CASTSIENEAFF. The DNA reads TGTGCCAGCACTAGCATAGAAAATGAAGCTTTCTTT.